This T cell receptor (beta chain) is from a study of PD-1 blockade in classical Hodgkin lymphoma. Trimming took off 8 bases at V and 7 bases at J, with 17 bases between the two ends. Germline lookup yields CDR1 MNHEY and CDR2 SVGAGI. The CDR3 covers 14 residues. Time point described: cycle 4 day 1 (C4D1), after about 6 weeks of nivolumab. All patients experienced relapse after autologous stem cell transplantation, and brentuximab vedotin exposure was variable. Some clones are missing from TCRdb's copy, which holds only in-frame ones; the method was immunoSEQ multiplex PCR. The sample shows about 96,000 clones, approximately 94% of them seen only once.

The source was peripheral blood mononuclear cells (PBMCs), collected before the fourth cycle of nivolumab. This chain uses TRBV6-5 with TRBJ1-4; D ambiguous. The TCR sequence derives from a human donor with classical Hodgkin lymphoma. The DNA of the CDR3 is TGTGCCAGCTGTCCTCAGGTACATGCTGAAAAACTGTTTTTT. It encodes CASCPQVHAEKLFF.